What follows are 25 T cell receptor beta chains derived from one specimen sequenced in a study of Graves' ophthalmopathy and Graves' hyperthyroidism. Using RNA transcripts, the TCR beta CDR3 regions were amplified. The workflow started with a first-round RT-PCR run with HTBI primers and then moved on to a second-round multiplex PCR. TCRdb itself ran the multiplex PCR reads through MiXCR, one entry per CDR3 protein. This sample has 650,000 to 800,000 distinct CDR3 sequences; about two fifths occur once, and the top ten carry over 2.5%. The sequenced sample was peripheral blood. Source of these receptors: an adult man with Graves' ophthalmopathy.

This clonotype was counted at least ten times. The V and J genes are TRBV24-1 and TRBJ2-7; TRBD1 might be the D (5 bases). The CDR3 runs 13 residues. V was shortened by 5 bases and J by 0 bases, with 7 bases between the two germline ends. CDR1 and CDR2 (germline): KGHDR, SFDVKD. CDR3 sequence (DNA): TGTGCCACCAGTGGCAGGGTCTCCTACGAGCAGTACTTC. Protein sequence: CATSGRVSYEQYF.

This clonotype has a count of ten or more. The chain links TRBV7-9 to TRBJ1-1; a possible D gene is TRBD1 (5 bases). V dropped 5 bases and J dropped 0 bases, with 10 bases sitting between them. The CDR3 contains 14 residues. Germline CDR1 and CDR2: SEHNR and FQNEAQ (reference sequence). CDR3 sequence (DNA): TGTGCCAGCAGCGCCATAGGGGTGAACACTGAAGCTTTCTTT. Residues: CASSAIGVNTEAFF.

In this sample, this clonotype turned up many times. The chain combines TRBV2 with TRBJ1-1; D is uncertain. Trimming shortened V by 2 bases and J by 2 bases, and 9 bases separated the two germline ends. The CDR3 length is 14 residues. The germline gives CDR1 SNHLY, CDR2 FYNNEI. This CDR3 is CASSENRLNTEAFF. CDR3 nucleotide sequence: TGTGCCAGCAGTGAAAACAGACTAAACACTGAAGCTTTCTTT.

Only a few counts were recorded for this clonotype. This chain joins TRBV9 and TRBJ2-2, with unresolved D. V lost 2 bases and J lost 3, with 5 bases in between. The CDR3 runs 13 residues. The germline V gene has CDR1 SGDLS and CDR2 YYNGEE. The CDR3 region is CASSVLDTGELFF. CDR3 nucleotides: TGTGCCAGCAGCGTCCTAGACACCGGGGAGCTGTTTTTT.

V gene TRBV7-2 combines with J gene TRBJ2-7; TRBD1 aligns across 9 bases. The CDR3 loop spans 16 amino acids. The V and J ends lost 5 bases and 5 bases, in that order; junction bases with no gene match: 13. CDR1 is SGHTA, CDR2 FQGNSA, per germline. The CDR3 loop is CASSEKNRDRDDEQYF. CDR3 DNA sequence: TGTGCCAGCAGCGAAAAGAACCGGGACAGGGACGACGAGCAGTACTTC.

This clonotype was observed many times. This chain joins TRBV19 and TRBJ1-1, with TRBD1 as a possible D gene (6 bases). Germline lookup yields CDR1 LNHDA and CDR2 SQIVND (reference sequence). The V end lost 6 bases, the J end lost 0 bases, and 20 bases lay between the germline ends. The CDR3 runs 17 residues. CDR3 in DNA: TGTGCCAGTAGCCACCCCGAACAGGGATCACTGAACACTGAAGCTTTCTTT. This translates into CASSHPEQGSLNTEAFF.

This clonotype appeared many times. The chain carries TRBV12-3 or TRBV12-4 and TRBJ1-1; D unclear. The V end was cut by 5 bases, the J end by 5 bases, with 12 bases between. CDR3 length: 13 amino acids. CDR3 in amino acids: CASSLSRMTEAFF. CDR3 in DNA: TGTGCCAGCAGTCTCAGCAGGATGACTGAAGCTTTCTTT.

This clonotype was detected only once. The junction differs from germline at one of its ends, possibly a read error. The gene calls are TRBV2 and TRBJ1-2; D is perhaps TRBD1 (5 bases). Germline V gives CDR1 SNHLY, CDR2 FYNNEI. The CDR3 is made up of 16 amino acids. The CDR3 nucleotides read TGTGCCACCAGTGATACGGGACTGGAGCCTTTCTATGGCTACACCTTC. Translated: CATSDTGLEPFYGYTF. The whole variable domain, filled in from reference TRBV2 and TRBJ1-2, reads EPEVTQTPSHQVTQMGQEVILRCVPISNHLYFYWYRQILGQKVEFLVSFYNNEISEKSEIFDDQFSVERPDGSNFTLKIRSTKLEDSAMYFCATSDTGLEPFYGYTFGSGTRLTVV.

This clonotype occurred a few times. The V gene is TRBV29-1, the J gene TRBJ2-1; TRBD2 is a possible D gene (6 bases). The V gene lost 4 bases and the J gene lost 15 bases, with 16 bases spanning the gap. Germline CDR1 reads SQVTM; CDR2 reads ANQGSEA. The CDR3 is 11 residues long. In DNA form, the CDR3 reads TGCAGCGTTGGCTGGGGCAGGGAGGTGTTCTTC. Translated, it gives CSVGWGREVFF.

In this sample, this clonotype turned up a few times. This sequence joins TRBV29-1 and TRBJ1-2; no clear D. CDR1 and CDR2 from the germline V gene are SQVTM and ANQGSEA. V lost 3 bases to trimming and J lost 8 bases, with 4 bases between them. The CDR3 totals 9 residues. The CDR3 nucleotides read TGCAGCGTTGAGCCAGGCTACACCTTC. Protein product: CSVEPGYTF.

This clonotype showed up just once. The rearrangement joins TRBV20-1 to TRBJ1-2, with 12 positions matching TRBD1. The CDR3 extends over 12 amino acids. V was clipped by 6 bases and J by 6 bases; unmatched bases: 2. Germline values: CDR1 DFQATT, CDR2 SNEGSKA (reference sequence). CDR3 bases: TGCAGTGCGGGACAGGGGGCGAATGGCTACACCTTC. It specifies CSAGQGANGYTF.

V and J are TRBV4-1 and TRBJ1-2; 10 nucleotides match TRBD1. The CDR3 spans 15 residues. The germline gives CDR1 MGHRA, CDR2 YSYEKL. V trimming: 2 bases; J trimming: 8 bases; junction bases outside the gene matches: 8. The CDR3 loop is CASSQQGTGVAGYTF. The CDR3, as DNA: TGCGCCAGCAGCCAACAAGGGACAGGGGTCGCCGGCTACACCTTC.

This clonotype was recorded at least ten times. The J gene is TRBJ2-7, the V gene TRBV5-1; D not resolved. V lost 4 bases and J lost 6, with 17 bases in between. Per the germline V gene, CDR1 is SGHRS and CDR2 is YFSETQ. The CDR3 is 14 amino acids. CDR3 protein: CASSISDGYSEQYF. CDR3 in DNA: TGCGCCAGCAGCATTTCGGACGGATATAGCGAGCAGTACTTC.

This clonotype has more than one count but fewer than ten. This chain joins TRBV19 and TRBJ1-6; D possibly corresponds to TRBD1 (5 bases). The germline CDR1 and CDR2 sequences are LNHDA and SQIVND (reference sequence). The V end was cut by 7 bases, the J end by 0 bases, with 13 bases between. The length of the CDR3 is 16 residues. The CDR3, as DNA: TGTGCCAGTACCTGGACACTGAGCTCCTATAATTCACCCCTCCACTTT. Encoded protein: CASTWTLSSYNSPLHF.

The rearrangement joins TRBV29-1 to TRBJ1-1; D uncertain. CDR3 length: 12 amino acids. Germline CDR1 and CDR2: SQVTM and ANQGSEA. The ends were cut back, 8 bases at V and 1 base at J, with 11 bases in the middle. The CDR3 region is CSLTSWNTEAFF. As DNA, the CDR3 is TGCAGCTTAACGTCCTGGAACACTGAAGCTTTCTTT. Full variable domain (remainder filled in from reference TRBV29-1 and TRBJ1-1): SAVISQKPSRDICQRGTSLTIQCQVDSQVTMMFWYRQQPGQSLTLIATANQGSEATYESGFVIDKFPISRPNLTFSTLTVSNMSPEDSSIYLCSLTSWNTEAFFGQGTRLTVV.

The CDR3 here is CSESPPRDGYNEKLFF. The DNA for the CDR3 is TGCAGCGAGAGCCCCCCTCGGGACGGATATAATGAAAAACTGTTTTTT. The chain couples TRBV29-1 to TRBJ1-4, with D possibly TRBD1 on 5 matching bases. This CDR3 comprises 16 residues. The V end was cut by 7 bases, the J end by 4 bases, with 22 bases between. Germline V CDR1 and CDR2: SQVTM, ANQGSEA.

This clonotype was counted many times. This chain joins TRBV10-3 and TRBJ1-1, with a tentative D call TRBD1 (6 bases). Germline CDR1 reads ENHRY; CDR2 reads SYGVKD. This CDR3 has 12 amino acids. V was cut by 7 bases and J by 2 bases, with 8 bases left in between. The CDR3 reads CAIKDSNTEAFF. The CDR3 DNA reads TGTGCCATCAAGGACAGTAACACTGAAGCTTTCTTT.

The V and J genes are TRBV12-3 or TRBV12-4 and TRBJ2-5, with 9 bases fitting TRBD1. Germline trimming cut 7 bases from V and 5 bases from J; bases unmatched to any gene: 8. The CDR3 has 14 amino acids. The CDR3 is CASTKQGAGETQYF. CDR3 DNA sequence: TGTGCCAGCACCAAACAGGGGGCCGGGGAGACCCAGTACTTC.

Note on this clonotype: A much larger clone sits a single nucleotide away, making a read error possible. This chain links TRBV10-3 with TRBJ1-2, with D perhaps TRBD1 (6 bases). V dropped 6 bases and J dropped 0 bases, with 11 bases sitting between them. Germline-derived CDR1 and CDR2 are ENHRY and SYGVKD. The CDR3 length is 14 residues. CDR3 nucleotide sequence: TGTGCCATCAGCCCGGACAGAACTAACTATGGCTACACCTTC. It specifies CAISPDRTNYGYTF.

This clonotype came up many times. This chain links TRBV5-1 with TRBJ1-1; no definite D call. The germline V gene has CDR1 SGHRS and CDR2 YFSETQ. The CDR3 loop spans 15 amino acids. The V end was cut by 4 bases, the J end by 2 bases, with 15 bases between. In nucleotides, the CDR3 is TGCGCCAGCAGCCCAATCCGGACGGGAAACACTGAAGCTTTCTTT. This sequence encodes CASSPIRTGNTEAFF.

The rearrangement links TRBV10-3 to TRBJ1-2; D not resolved. Germline values: CDR1 ENHRY, CDR2 SYGVKD. The V end lost 0 bases, the J end lost 8 bases, and 10 bases lay between the germline ends. The CDR3 sequence is 13 residues long. This CDR3 reads CAISESRARGYTF. CDR3 DNA: TGTGCCATCAGTGAGTCTCGGGCACGAGGCTACACCTTC.

This clonotype was seen many times. The chain recombines TRBV5-1 with TRBJ2-5, with TRBD1 as a possible D gene (6 bases). Germline CDR1 and CDR2: SGHRS and YFSETQ. This CDR3 has 16 amino acids. V was shortened by 1 base and J by 1 base, with 14 bases between the two germline ends. Here the CDR3 DNA reads TGCGCCAGCAGCTTGTCCCAGGGGCGATTCCAAGAGACCCAGTACTTC. Encoded protein: CASSLSQGRFQETQYF. Together with reference TRBV5-1 and TRBJ2-5, the CDR3 gives the full variable domain: KAGVTQTPRYLIKTRGQQVTLSCSPISGHRSVSWYQQTPGQGLQFLFEYFSETQRNKGNFPGRFSGRQFSNSRSEMNVSTLELGDSALYLCASSLSQGRFQETQYFGPGTRLLVL.

In the case of this clonotype: This probably arose from a read error, given a far larger clone one base away. The chain has TRBV13 and TRBJ2-7, with D unclear. From germline, CDR1 is PRHDT and CDR2 FYEKMQ (reference sequence). The CDR3 length is 11 residues. This CDR3 reads CASGLVREQYF. The CDR3 bases are TGTGCCAGCGGCTTAGTACGCGAGCAGTACTTC. Full variable domain (missing parts from reference TRBV13 and TRBJ2-7): AAGVIQSPRHLIKEKRETATLKCYPIPRHDTVYWYQQGPGQDPQFLISFYEKMQSDKGSIPDRFSAQQFSDYHSELNMSSLELGDSALYFCASGLVREQYFGPGTRLTVT.

This clonotype was seen ten or more times. The DNA for the CDR3 is TGCGCCAGCAGCGTGGACAGGGCGAACACTGAAGCTTTCTTT. Protein sequence: CASSVDRANTEAFF. The chain joins TRBV5-1 to TRBJ1-1; 8 bases align to TRBD1. The CDR3 loop spans 14 amino acids. Germline-derived CDR1 and CDR2 are SGHRS and YFSETQ. V was pared by 4 bases and J by 1 base, with 3 bases of the junction left unmatched.

This chain links TRBV19 with TRBJ1-5, with 7 bases aligning to TRBD1. After removal of 6 bases from V and 4 bases from J, the junction contained 9 bases not matched to a gene. CDR3 size: 15 residues. Germline CDR1 LNHDA, CDR2 SQIVND (reference sequence). The CDR3 region is CASRPGQTFNQPQHF. The CDR3 DNA sequence: TGTGCCAGTAGACCGGGACAGACCTTTAATCAGCCCCAGCATTTT.